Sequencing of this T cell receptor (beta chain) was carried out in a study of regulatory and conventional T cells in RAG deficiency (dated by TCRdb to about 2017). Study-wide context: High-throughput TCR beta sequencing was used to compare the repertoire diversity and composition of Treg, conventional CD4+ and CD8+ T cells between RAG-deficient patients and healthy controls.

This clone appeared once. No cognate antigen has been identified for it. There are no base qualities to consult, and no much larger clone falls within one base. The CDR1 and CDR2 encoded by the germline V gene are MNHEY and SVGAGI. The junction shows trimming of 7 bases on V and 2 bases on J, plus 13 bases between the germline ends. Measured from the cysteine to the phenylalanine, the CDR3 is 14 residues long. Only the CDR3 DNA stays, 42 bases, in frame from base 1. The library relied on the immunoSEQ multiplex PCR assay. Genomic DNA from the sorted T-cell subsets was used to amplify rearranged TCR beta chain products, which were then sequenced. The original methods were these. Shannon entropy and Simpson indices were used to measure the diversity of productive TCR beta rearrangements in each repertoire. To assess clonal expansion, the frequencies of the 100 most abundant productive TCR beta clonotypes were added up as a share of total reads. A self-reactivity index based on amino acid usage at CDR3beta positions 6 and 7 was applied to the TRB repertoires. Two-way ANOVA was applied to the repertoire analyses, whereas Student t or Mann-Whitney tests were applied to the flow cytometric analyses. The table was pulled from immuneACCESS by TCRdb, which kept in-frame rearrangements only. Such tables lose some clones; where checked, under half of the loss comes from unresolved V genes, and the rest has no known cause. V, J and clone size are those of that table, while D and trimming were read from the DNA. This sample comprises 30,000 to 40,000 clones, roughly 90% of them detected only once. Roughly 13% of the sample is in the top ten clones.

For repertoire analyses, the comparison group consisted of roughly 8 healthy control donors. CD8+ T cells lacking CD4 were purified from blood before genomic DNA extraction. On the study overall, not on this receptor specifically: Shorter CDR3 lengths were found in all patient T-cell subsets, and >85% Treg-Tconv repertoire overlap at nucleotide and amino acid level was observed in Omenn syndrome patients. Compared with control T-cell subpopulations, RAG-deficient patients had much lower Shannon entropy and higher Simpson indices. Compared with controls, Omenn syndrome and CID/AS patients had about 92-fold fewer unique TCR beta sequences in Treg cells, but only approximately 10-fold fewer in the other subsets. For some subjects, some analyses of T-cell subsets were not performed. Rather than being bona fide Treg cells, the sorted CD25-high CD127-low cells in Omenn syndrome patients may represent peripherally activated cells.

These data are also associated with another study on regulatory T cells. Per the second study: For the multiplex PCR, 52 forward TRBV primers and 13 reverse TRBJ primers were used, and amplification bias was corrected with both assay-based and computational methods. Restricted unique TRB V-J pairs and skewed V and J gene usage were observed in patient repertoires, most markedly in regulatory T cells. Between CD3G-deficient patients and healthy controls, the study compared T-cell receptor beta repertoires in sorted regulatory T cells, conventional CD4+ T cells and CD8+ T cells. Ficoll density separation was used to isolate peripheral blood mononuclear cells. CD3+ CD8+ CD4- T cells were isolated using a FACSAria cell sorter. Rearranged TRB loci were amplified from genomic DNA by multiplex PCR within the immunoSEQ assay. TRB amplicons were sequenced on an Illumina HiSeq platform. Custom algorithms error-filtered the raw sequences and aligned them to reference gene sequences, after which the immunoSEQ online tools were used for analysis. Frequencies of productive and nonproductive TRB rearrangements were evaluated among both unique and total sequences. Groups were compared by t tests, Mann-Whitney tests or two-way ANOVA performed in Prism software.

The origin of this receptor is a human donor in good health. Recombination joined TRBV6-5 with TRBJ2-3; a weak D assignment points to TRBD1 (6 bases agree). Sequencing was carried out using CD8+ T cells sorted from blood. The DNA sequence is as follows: TGTGCCAGCACCGCCACAGGGTCCACAGATACGCAGTATTTT. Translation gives CASTATGSTDTQYF.